This T cell receptor (beta chain) was recovered during a study of neoadjuvant anti-PD-1 for oral cavity cancer. Study as a whole: Around day 43, patients without progression received a fourth nivolumab dose before surgery.

Time point here: after neoadjuvant nivolumab, at surgical resection. Profiling relied on immunoSEQ multiplex PCR, and the TCRdb table lists in-frame clones only, not all of them. Of approximately 30,000 clones listed, roughly 80% are singletons. This TCR was sampled from a person aged 35-79 years with oral cavity squamous cell carcinoma. The sequencing here drew on PBMCs, taken after nivolumab (anti-PD-1) treatment.

CDR3 coding DNA: TGTGCCAGCAGTGAAGATACAGGGGAGGCAGAAAAACTGTTTTTT. Its protein is CASSEDTGEAEKLFF. This sequence joins TRBV6-1 and TRBJ1-4, with 7 bases lining up with TRBD1. The CDR3 is 15 amino acids. Germline assignment: CDR1 MNHNS and CDR2 SASEGT. J was trimmed by 8 bases and V by 1 base; bases with no gene match: 7.